Listed here are 15 T cell receptor beta chains from one sample, sequenced in a study of cytomegalovirus exposure and HLA in healthy donors. PCR amplification relied on 60 Vbeta primers (plus 13 Jbeta primers). TCRdb keeps only in-frame clones here, not all; method: immunoSEQ multiplex PCR. Here the sample spans some 130,000 clones, roughly three quarters being singletons. Source material: PBMCs. The receptors shown here come from a man younger than 35 in good health and CMV-seronegative.

The rearrangement joins TRBV7-8 to TRBJ1-5; no clear D gene. With 3 bases removed from V and 4 bases from J, the gap between germline ends came to 7 bases. The CDR3 loop spans 13 amino acids. The germline V gene encodes CDR1 SGHVS and CDR2 FQNEAQ. This chain's CDR3 is CASSFGGNQPQHF. The CDR3 DNA follows: TGTGCCAGCAGCTTTGGCGGGAATCAGCCCCAGCATTTT. The whole variable domain, remainder taken from reference TRBV7-8 and TRBJ1-5, is GAGVSQSPRYKVAKRGQDVALRCDPISGHVSLFWYQQALGQGPEFLTYFQNEAQLDKSGLPSDRFFAERPEGSVSTLKIQRTQQEDSAVYLCASSFGGNQPQHFGDGTRLSIL.

The rearrangement links TRBV19 to TRBJ2-7; 8 bases fit TRBD1. This CDR3 contains 14 residues. V lost 3 bases and J lost 5; bases outside the gene matches: 6. Germline values: CDR1 LNHDA, CDR2 SQIVND (reference sequence). CDR3 protein: CASSIDRGRNEQYF. The CDR3 DNA is TGTGCCAGTAGTATCGACAGGGGCCGGAACGAGCAGTACTTC.

This rearrangement joins TRBV20-1 to TRBJ2-3; tentative D call: TRBD2 (6 bases). The germline V and J ends were trimmed by 4 bases and 9 bases, with 8 bases remaining between them. Germline CDR1 reads DFQATT; CDR2 reads SNEGSKA (reference sequence). The CDR3 contains 10 residues. CDR3 protein: CSAMRDTQYF. The CDR3 region has the DNA TGCAGTGCTATGCGGGACACGCAGTATTTT.

The rearrangement joins TRBV6-4 to TRBJ2-1; 9 nucleotides align to TRBD1. CDR1 is MRHNA and CDR2 is SNTAGT in the germline V gene. The CDR3 is 15 residues long. The V and J ends lost 4 bases and 3 bases, in that order; junction bases with no gene match: 4. CDR3 in DNA: TGTGCCAGCAGTGTAGGACAGGGGTTCTACAATGAGCAGTTCTTC. Amino acid sequence: CASSVGQGFYNEQFF.

The count of this clone is one. The CDR3 here is CASSGRQGSEQYF. CDR3 nucleotides: TGTGCCAGCAGTGGCCGACAGGGGTCCGAGCAGTACTTC. The genes are TRBV2 and TRBJ2-7, with TRBD1 identical over 8 bases. Germline CDR1 is SNHLY and CDR2 is FYNNEI. The CDR3 totals 13 residues. Trimming removed 4 bases from V and 6 bases from J; junction bases left unmatched: 5.

This clone was seen just once. The J gene is TRBJ2-7, the V gene TRBV11-2; the D is unclear. V lost 1 base, J lost 3 bases, and 7 bases lay in between. The length of the CDR3 is 13 residues. Germline V gives CDR1 SGHAT, CDR2 FQNNGV. CDR3 DNA: TGTGCCAGCAGCTTAGCGGCGGACTACGAGCAGTACTTC. Translation: CASSLAADYEQYF.

The V and J genes are TRBV9 and TRBJ2-5, with 8 bases fitting TRBD1. The tail of the sequence fits TRBJ2-7 better, so the J call may be wrong. This CDR3 comprises 14 residues. Germline CDR1 and CDR2: SGDLS and YYNGEE. CDR3 sequence reads: CASSASGTGYEQYF. The CDR3 DNA follows: TGTGCCAGCAGCGCGTCCGGGACAGGCTACGAGCAGTACTTC.

This clone was observed a few times. The rearrangement joins TRBV2 to TRBJ2-1; 10 bases match TRBD2. There are 16 residues in the CDR3. Per the germline V gene, CDR1 is SNHLY and CDR2 is FYNNEI. The junction had 3 bases not matched to a gene; V was cut back by 2 bases and J by 2 bases. The CDR3 sequence: CASSEQLAGTYNEQFF. For the CDR3, the DNA is TGTGCCAGCAGTGAACAACTAGCGGGGACCTACAATGAGCAGTTCTTC. Drawing the rest from reference TRBV2 and TRBJ2-1, the complete variable domain is EPEVTQTPSHQVTQMGQEVILRCVPISNHLYFYWYRQILGQKVEFLVSFYNNEISEKSEIFDDQFSVERPDGSNFTLKIRSTKLEDSAMYFCASSEQLAGTYNEQFFGPGTRLTVL.

A word on this clone: Relative to the germline gene, one junction end is altered; a read error may explain this. CDR3 residues: CTSSQDRGGFYNSPLHF. The CDR3 region has the DNA TGCACCAGCAGCCAAGATCGAGGGGGTTTCTATAATTCACCCCTCCACTTT. This chain joins TRBV4-1 and TRBJ1-6; possibly TRBD1 for D (6 bases). There are 17 residues in the CDR3. Germline V lookup: CDR1 MGHRA, CDR2 YSYEKL.

CDR3 nucleotides: TGCGCCAGCAGTTACGGGGGGTTAACTAGCACAGATACGCAGTATTTT. Its protein is CASSYGGLTSTDTQYF. V and J are TRBV5-1 and TRBJ2-3; TRBD2 aligns across 7 bases. Germline CDR1 reads SGHRS; CDR2 reads YFSETQ. This CDR3 is 16 amino acids long. The V gene end was trimmed by 5 bases and the J gene end by 0 bases; junction bases not matched to a gene: 9.

With regard to this clone: The same CDR3 arises from other DNA sequences in this sample as well. J is TRBJ1-1 and V is TRBV30; 9 bases are shared with TRBD1. The CDR3 totals 14 residues. Germline V gene lookup returns CDR1 GTSNPN and CDR2 SVGIG (reference sequence). The V and J ends lost 3 bases and 3 bases, in that order; junction bases with no gene match: 5. CDR3 DNA sequence: TGTGCCTGGAGGGGACAGGGAGGGTACACTGAAGCTTTCTTT. It encodes CAWRGQGGYTEAFF.

The rearrangement joins TRBV7-2 to TRBJ1-4; TRBD1 matches at 8 bases. The V gene end was trimmed by 5 bases and the J gene end by 8 bases; junction bases not matched to a gene: 4. Germline CDR1 reads SGHTA; CDR2 reads FQGNSA. The CDR3 loop spans 13 amino acids. The CDR3 reads CASSQQGGEKLFF. The DNA of the CDR3 is TGTGCCAGCAGCCAACAGGGGGGGGAAAAACTGTTTTTT. Complete variable domain (other parts from reference TRBV7-2 and TRBJ1-4): GAGVSQSPSNKVTEKGKDVELRCDPISGHTALYWYRQSLGQGLEFLIYFQGNSAPDKSGLPSDRFSAERTGGSVSTLTIQRTQQEDSAVYLCASSQQGGEKLFFGSGTQLSVL.

This sequence joins TRBV7-6 and TRBJ2-5, with TRBD1 matching 12 bases. From germline, CDR1 is SGHVS and CDR2 FNYEAQ. CDR3 length: 15 residues. The junction had 6 bases not matched to a gene; V was cut back by 5 bases and J by 5 bases. CDR3 loop: CASSVGTGGVETQYF. CDR3 DNA sequence: TGTGCCAGCAGCGTAGGGACAGGGGGCGTTGAGACCCAGTACTTC.

This clone was observed a handful of times. Compared with germline, one end of the junction differs, possibly owing to a read error. The chain links TRBV7-9 to TRBJ1-2; the D is unclear. The germline V gene encodes CDR1 SEHNR and CDR2 FQNEAQ (reference sequence). CDR3 size: 12 residues. DNA of the CDR3: TGTTCCAGCAGCTCCACTCTCTGGGGCTACACCTTC. This gives the protein CSSSSTLWGYTF.

The CDR3 DNA reads TGTGCCAGCAGAGGGACTAGCGGTGACAATGAGCAGTTCTTC. It translates to CASRGTSGDNEQFF. This chain connects TRBV7-8 to TRBJ2-1; TRBD2 aligns across 11 bases. CDR1 is SGHVS, CDR2 FQNEAQ, per germline. CDR3 length: 14 amino acids. The V segment lost 6 bases and the J segment 5 bases; nucleotides outside the gene matches: 3.